The 18 T cell receptor beta chains below come from one sample, sequenced in a study of cytomegalovirus exposure and HLA in healthy donors. PCR used 60 Vbeta primers and 13 Jbeta primers. TCRdb's copy holds only in-frame clones and misses some; the assay was immunoSEQ multiplex PCR. This sample has approximately 160,000 clones, with 60% to 80% found just once. The specimen sequenced was PBMCs. Every receptor here comes from a woman between 40 and 50 years old in good health and CMV-seropositive.

This clone occurred once. The CDR3 DNA is TGTGCCAGCAGCCCCAGACCGGGGTGGTCCTACAATGAGCAGTTCTTC. As protein: CASSPRPGWSYNEQFF. This chain connects TRBV9 to TRBJ2-1; possible D gene TRBD2, 5 bases. Trimming removed 4 bases at V and 1 base at J, with 15 bases between. Per germline, CDR1 SGDLS and CDR2 YYNGEE. This CDR3 has 16 residues.

This sequence joins TRBV28 and TRBJ2-6, with D unclear. The germline V and J ends were trimmed by 5 bases and 0 bases, with 5 bases remaining between them. The CDR3 consists of 14 residues. Germline V gene data show CDR1 as MDHEN and CDR2 as SYDVKM. DNA of the CDR3: TGTGCCAGCAGTCCCTCCTCTGGGGCCAACGTCCTGACTTTC. Amino acid sequence: CASSPSSGANVLTF.

The V call is TRBV6-5, the J call TRBJ1-2; no reliable D call. CDR1 MNHEY and CDR2 SVGAGI come from the germline V gene. V was trimmed by 6 bases and J by 0 bases, leaving 11 bases between them. The CDR3 runs 14 residues. The CDR3 sequence: CASRKWQSNYGYTF. In DNA, the CDR3 is TGTGCCAGCAGGAAGTGGCAATCTAACTATGGCTACACCTTC.

The rearrangement joins TRBV7-9 to TRBJ2-7, with 11 bases lining up with TRBD2. This CDR3 has 17 amino acids. Germline CDR1 SEHNR, CDR2 FQNEAQ (reference sequence). With V trimmed by 0 bases and J by 3 bases, 7 bases remained unmatched. The CDR3 DNA reads TGTGCCAGCAGCTTAGCGAGTGGGACTAGCGGATTCTACGAGCAGTACTTC. Protein: CASSLASGTSGFYEQYF. Based on the CDR3 plus reference TRBV7-9 and TRBJ2-7, the full variable domain is DTGVSQNPRHKITKRGQNVTFRCDPISEHNRLYWYRQTLGQGPEFLTYFQNEAQLEKSRLLSDRFSAERPKGSFSTLEIQRTEQGDSAMYLCASSLASGTSGFYEQYFGPGTRLTVT.

V usage is TRBV6-6 and J usage is TRBJ2-5; maybe TRBD2 (5 bases). The germline V and J ends were trimmed by 5 bases and 5 bases, with 9 bases remaining between them. Germline values: CDR1 MNHNY, CDR2 SVGAGI (reference sequence). The CDR3 spans 12 residues. The CDR3 DNA reads as TGTGCCAGCAGTATAAGGAGGGAGACCCAGTACTTC. It encodes CASSIRRETQYF.

This chain connects TRBV29-1 to TRBJ2-5; D remains unclear. V was cut by 7 bases and J by 2 bases, with 5 bases left in between. This CDR3 comprises 10 residues. The germline gives CDR1 SQVTM, CDR2 ANQGSEA. Written as DNA, the CDR3 is TGCAGCGGCGCTCAAGAGACCCAGTACTTC. Amino acids: CSGAQETQYF. The variable domain in full, with the rest retrieved from reference TRBV29-1 and TRBJ2-5, is SAVISQKPSRDICQRGTSLTIQCQVDSQVTMMFWYRQQPGQSLTLIATANQGSEATYESGFVIDKFPISRPNLTFSTLTVSNMSPEDSSIYLCSGAQETQYFGPGTRLLVL.

The chain carries TRBV7-9 and TRBJ2-1; TRBD1 matches 8 bases. Germline CDR1 reads SEHNR; CDR2 reads FQNEAQ (reference sequence). The CDR3 consists of 19 residues. V shed 1 base and J 1 base; nucleotides not matched to a gene: 12. This CDR3 is CASSLGTGTLRGSYNEQFF. The CDR3 DNA sequence: TGTGCCAGCAGCTTAGGGACAGGGACCTTGCGCGGGTCCTACAATGAGCAGTTCTTC.

The chain combines TRBV19 with TRBJ2-7, with 11 bases aligning to TRBD1. The CDR3 has 15 amino acids. V shed 6 bases, J shed 3 bases, and the junction held 7 bases outside the gene matches. From germline, CDR1 is LNHDA and CDR2 SQIVND (reference sequence). The CDR3 loop reads CASRKSGTGGYEQYF. CDR3 sequence (DNA): TGTGCCAGTAGGAAATCCGGGACAGGGGGCTACGAGCAGTACTTC. The full variable domain, rest sourced from reference TRBV19 and TRBJ2-7, is DGGITQSPKYLFRKEGQNVTLSCEQNLNHDAMYWYRQDPGQGLRLIYYSQIVNDFQKGDIAEGYSVSREKKESFPLTVTSAQKNPTAFYLCASRKSGTGGYEQYFGPGTRLTVT.

The CDR3 sequence is CASSSGTSAFF. CDR3 DNA sequence: TGTGCCAGCAGTTCCGGGACTAGCGCTTTCTTC. This chain connects TRBV6-5 to TRBJ2-1, with 10 bases lining up with TRBD2. CDR1 is MNHEY, CDR2 SVGAGI, per germline. The CDR3 consists of 11 residues. Trimming at V came to 4 bases and at J to 16 bases, leaving 4 bases not matched to a gene.

This chain uses TRBV6-1 with TRBJ2-5; tentative D call: TRBD2 (7 bases). Per germline, CDR1 MNHNS and CDR2 SASEGT. The CDR3 consists of 13 residues. With 8 bases removed from V and 4 bases from J, the gap between germline ends came to 14 bases. The CDR3 region is CASLKRGGETQYF. CDR3 DNA sequence: TGTGCCAGCCTAAAAAGGGGGGGAGAGACCCAGTACTTC.

Comment on this clone: Other DNA sequences in the same sample also yield this CDR3. This chain joins TRBV4-1 and TRBJ1-6; 10 nucleotides agree with TRBD1. Germline V gene sequence: CDR1 MGHRA, CDR2 YSYEKL. The CDR3 consists of 19 residues. V shed 2 bases and J 0 bases; nucleotides not matched to a gene: 7. The CDR3 sequence: CASSQTPGQGSSYNSPLHF. CDR3 nucleotide sequence: TGCGCCAGCAGCCAAACACCGGGACAGGGGAGCTCCTATAATTCACCCCTCCACTTT.

This chain uses TRBV7-2 with TRBJ2-3; D is possibly TRBD2 (5 bases). The CDR3 runs to 17 residues. The germline gives CDR1 SGHTA, CDR2 FQGNSA. Trimming took 4 bases from V and 0 from J, leaving 17 bases between them. CDR3 sequence: CASSYGRLLASTDTQYF. DNA of the CDR3: TGTGCCAGCAGCTACGGTCGCCTCCTAGCAAGCACAGATACGCAGTATTTT. Supplemented by reference TRBV7-2 and TRBJ2-3, the full variable domain reads GAGVSQSPSNKVTEKGKDVELRCDPISGHTALYWYRQSLGQGLEFLIYFQGNSAPDKSGLPSDRFSAERTGGSVSTLTIQRTQQEDSAVYLCASSYGRLLASTDTQYFGPGTRLTVL.

This clone was seen a few times. This chain links TRBV18 with TRBJ2-4; 8 nucleotides line up with TRBD2. V was clipped by 3 bases and J by 1 base; unmatched bases: 11. CDR1 and CDR2 from the germline V gene are KGHSH and LQKENI. This CDR3 comprises 18 residues. Here the CDR3 reads CASSPVSVRGGAKNIQYF. CDR3 nucleotide sequence: TGTGCCAGCTCACCGGTTTCTGTCCGGGGGGGTGCCAAAAACATTCAGTACTTC.

This clone was counted only a few times. This rearrangement joins TRBV7-2 to TRBJ2-4; maybe TRBD2 (5 bases). Trimming removed 1 base from V and 0 bases from J, with 7 bases in between. Germline lookup yields CDR1 SGHTA and CDR2 FQGNSA. This CDR3 has 15 residues. DNA of the CDR3: TGTGCCAGCAGCTTAGTTCGGGGAGCCAAAAACATTCAGTACTTC. Residues: CASSLVRGAKNIQYF.

The V and J genes are TRBV6-1 and TRBJ2-2, with 10 positions matching TRBD2. The V gene end was trimmed by 4 bases and the J gene end by 0 bases; junction bases not matched to a gene: 8. CDR1 MNHNS and CDR2 SASEGT come from the germline V gene. There are 18 residues in the CDR3. The CDR3 region has the DNA TGTGCCAGCAGTGCCAGTCGGACTAGCGGATCGAACACCGGGGAGCTGTTTTTT. It yields the protein CASSASRTSGSNTGELFF.

The chain combines TRBV2 with TRBJ1-5; TRBD1 is a possible D gene (6 bases). Trimming took 5 bases from V and 0 from J, leaving 11 bases between them. The CDR3 extends over 15 amino acids. Looked up from germline, CDR1 is SNHLY and CDR2 is FYNNEI. The CDR3 DNA reads as TGTGCCAGCAGTTTTCGACAGGCTAGCAATCAGCCCCAGCATTTT. It encodes CASSFRQASNQPQHF.

This clone was counted ten times or more. J is TRBJ2-7 and V is TRBV20-1; TRBD1 agrees at 7 bases. The germline V gene encodes CDR1 DFQATT and CDR2 SNEGSKA (reference sequence). The CDR3 runs to 11 residues. V shed 6 bases and J 3 bases; nucleotides not matched to a gene: 2. CDR3 coding DNA: TGCAGTGCCTACAGGGGCTACGAGCAGTACTTC. It yields the protein CSAYRGYEQYF.

The rearrangement uses TRBV6-5 and TRBJ1-2; 7 bases fit TRBD1. CDR1 and CDR2 from the germline V gene are MNHEY and SVGAGI. J lost 5 bases, V lost 5 bases, and 11 bases had no gene match. This CDR3 is built from 15 residues. The CDR3 bases are TGTGCCAGCAGTCCACGGACAGGAGGAGTGTATGGCTACACCTTC. Its translation is CASSPRTGGVYGYTF.